The 22 T cell receptor beta chains below were found in one sample sequenced in a study of T cells in localized non-small cell lung cancer. Only in-frame clones appear in the TCRdb table, and some are missing; sequencing was by immunoSEQ multiplex PCR. Of 1,500 to 1,600 clones in the sample, under 25% were seen once. The starting material was lung tumor tissue, obtained before any cancer treatment. These TCRs come from a male donor older than 55 with stage III lung adenocarcinoma.

About this clone itself: The junction departs from germline at one end; a sequencing error may be responsible. DNA of the CDR3: TGTGCTAGCAGCTTTGGGACAACTGGAAACACCATATATTTT. Its protein product is CASSFGTTGNTIYF. The chain uses TRBV7-7 and TRBJ1-3; weak D call: TRBD1 (6 bases). This CDR3 region has 14 residues. Per the germline V gene, CDR1 is SSHAT and CDR2 is FNYEAQ (reference sequence).

The DNA of the CDR3 is TGTGCCTGGAGTGTAGGGAACACTGAAGCTTTCTTT. Its protein product is CAWSVGNTEAFF. This chain joins TRBV30 and TRBJ1-1; D gene ambiguous. This CDR3 has 12 residues. Germline V gives CDR1 GTSNPN, CDR2 SVGIG (reference sequence). V shed 0 bases and J shed 1 base, with 3 bases lying between them. Using reference TRBV30 and TRBJ1-1 for the parts outside the CDR3, the full variable domain is SQTIHQWPATLVQPVGSPLSLECTVEGTSNPNLYWYRQAAGRGLQLLFYSVGIGQISSEVPQNLSASRPQDRQFILSSKKLLLSDSGFYLCAWSVGNTEAFFGQGTRLTVV.

Only a few counts were recorded for this clone. The rearrangement links TRBV11-3 to TRBJ1-2, with D tentatively TRBD1 (5 bases). This CDR3 contains 14 residues. Germline assignment: CDR1 SGHNT and CDR2 YENEEA. The V gene lost 3 bases and the J gene lost 0 bases, with 8 bases spanning the gap. The CDR3 spells CASSLEGPNYGYTF. The DNA of the CDR3 is TGTGCCAGCAGCTTGGAGGGGCCTAACTATGGCTACACCTTC.

The chain employs TRBV10-1 and TRBJ2-1; the match to TRBD2 covers 8 bases. The CDR3 totals 14 residues. The germline gives CDR1 WNHNN, CDR2 SYGVQD (reference sequence). V trimming: 2 bases; J trimming: 9 bases; junction bases outside the gene matches: 6. The DNA of the CDR3 is TGCGCCAGCAGTGAGATGGGCGGGAGGAGTGAGCAGTTCTTC. This sequence encodes CASSEMGGRSEQFF.

There are a few counts of this clone. This chain joins TRBV11-3 and TRBJ2-1; 12 nucleotides line up with TRBD2. CDR3 size: 16 residues. The V gene's germline CDR1 is SGHNT and CDR2 YENEEA. V was pared by 5 bases and J by 4 bases, with 6 bases of the junction left unmatched. This CDR3 is CASSTQTSGGYNEQFF. The CDR3 bases are TGTGCCAGCAGCACGCAGACTAGCGGGGGATACAATGAGCAGTTCTTC.

As for this clone: A far larger clone is one base from this, pointing to a likely read error. The genes are TRBV10-2 and TRBJ1-2; D not resolved. The CDR3 consists of 16 residues. Trimming removed 5 bases from V and 8 bases from J, with 24 bases in between. The V gene's germline CDR1 is WSHSY and CDR2 SAAADI. The CDR3 DNA sequence: TGCGCCAGCAGTTACTCAGAATCGGCTGCCTTAAGGGGCTACACCTTC. It yields the protein CASSYSESAALRGYTF.

Only a few counts were recorded for this clone. The chain couples TRBV6-1 to TRBJ1-2, with TRBD1 identical over 8 bases. The J segment lost 4 bases and the V segment lost 1 base, leaving 8 bases of the junction unmatched. Germline CDR1 reads MNHNS; CDR2 reads SASEGT. The CDR3 sequence is 16 residues long. CDR3 bases: TGTGCCAGCAGTGAAGGGCAGGGGGCAATGAGCTATGGCTACACCTTC. It encodes CASSEGQGAMSYGYTF.

J is TRBJ2-7 and V is TRBV6-8, with D perhaps matching TRBD1 (6 bases). V lost 6 bases and J lost 5, with 17 bases in between. Germline V lookup: CDR1 MNHGY, CDR2 SAAAGT. The CDR3 contains 14 residues. CDR3 in amino acids: CASSRDTGNDEQYF. The CDR3 nucleotides read TGTGCCAGCAGCCGGGACACTGGAAACGACGAGCAGTACTTC.

The chain is built from TRBV6-8 and TRBJ1-1; no firm D call. Per the germline V gene, CDR1 is MNHGY and CDR2 is SAAAGT. V lost 6 bases to trimming and J lost 2 bases, with 7 bases between them. This CDR3 contains 12 residues. In DNA, the CDR3 is TGTGCCAGCAGCCTCACCAACACTGAAGCTTTCTTT. It translates to CASSLTNTEAFF.

The J gene is TRBJ1-2, the V gene TRBV6-8; D perhaps matches TRBD1 (6 bases). V shed 6 bases and J shed 4 bases, with 15 bases lying between them. CDR1 is MNHGY and CDR2 is SAAAGT in the germline V gene. The CDR3 is made up of 14 amino acids. Here the CDR3 DNA reads TGTGCCAGCAGGGGTAGAGGGGGTTCCTATGGCTACACCTTC. This encodes CASRGRGGSYGYTF.

This clone is labeled as large (0.1 to 1%). The chain employs TRBV11-3 and TRBJ1-3; 10 nucleotides align to TRBD1. Germline lookup yields CDR1 SGHNT and CDR2 YENEEA. V trimming: 4 bases; J trimming: 0 bases; junction bases outside the gene matches: 3. This CDR3 comprises 16 residues. CDR3 DNA sequence: TGTGCCAGCAGCTCACGGGACAGGGGCTCTGGAAACACCATATATTTT. Encoded protein: CASSSRDRGSGNTIYF. The whole variable domain, remainder taken from reference TRBV11-3 and TRBJ1-3, is EAGVVQSPRYKIIEKKQPVAFWCNPISGHNTLYWYLQNLGQGPELLIRYENEEAVDDSQLPKDRFSAERLKGVDSTLKIQPAELGDSAVYLCASSSRDRGSGNTIYFGEGSWLTVV.

This clone qualifies as large. The chain links TRBV10-3 to TRBJ1-2, with a weak D call TRBD1 (6 bases). Germline V gene sequence: CDR1 ENHRY, CDR2 SYGVKD. The CDR3 is 15 amino acids. Trimming left V 2 bases short and J 6 bases short, with 16 bases between. Here the CDR3 DNA reads TGTGCCATCAGTGAGACACAGGGAATTAGAGATGGCTACACCTTC. Residues: CAISETQGIRDGYTF.

The chain employs TRBV6-8 and TRBJ2-7; 9 bases are shared with TRBD1. This CDR3 is 13 amino acids long. V lost 5 bases and J lost 9; bases outside the gene matches: 8. The germline V gene has CDR1 MNHGY and CDR2 SAAAGT. The DNA for the CDR3 is TGTGCCAGCAGTACCGGGACAGGGTTTGTGCAGTACTTC. It is translated as CASSTGTGFVQYF.

J is TRBJ1-5 and V is TRBV30; no reliable D call. V lost 2 bases, J lost 1 base, and 18 bases lay in between. CDR3 length: 17 amino acids. In germline, CDR1 is GTSNPN, CDR2 SVGIG (reference sequence). The CDR3 region is CAWSPDLAVGSNQPQHF. CDR3 DNA: TGTGCCTGGAGTCCTGATTTGGCGGTAGGGAGCAATCAGCCCCAGCATTTT.

The CDR3 loop is CASSLGAGLTTDTQYF. The CDR3 region has the DNA TGTGCCAGCAGTTTAGGTGCGGGACTAACAACAGATACGCAGTATTTT. The chain carries TRBV6-8 and TRBJ2-3; TRBD2 matches at 7 bases. This CDR3 has 16 residues. V trimming: 4 bases; J trimming: 3 bases; junction bases outside the gene matches: 10. From germline, CDR1 is MNHGY and CDR2 SAAAGT.

A few counts support this clone. J is TRBJ2-1 and V is TRBV9; TRBD2 agrees at 8 bases. Germline V CDR1 and CDR2: SGDLS, YYNGEE. The junction had 4 bases not matched to a gene; V was cut back by 5 bases and J by 6 bases. The CDR3 spans 13 residues. CDR3 amino acids: CASRETSGNEQFF. The CDR3 nucleotides are TGTGCCAGCAGAGAAACTAGCGGCAATGAGCAGTTCTTC.

This clone was observed a few times. The chain has TRBV6-8 and TRBJ2-3, with TRBD1 matching 10 bases. Unmatched junction bases numbered 3, after V lost 5 bases and J lost 4 bases. Per the germline V gene, CDR1 is MNHGY and CDR2 is SAAAGT. The CDR3 runs 14 residues. CDR3 coding DNA: TGTGCCAGCAGTCCGACAGGGGGCCCAGATACGCAGTATTTT. Translation: CASSPTGGPDTQYF.

In its sample, this clone is medium-sized (0.01 to 0.1%). This chain links TRBV11-3 with TRBJ1-2; no clear D. Deletions cut 3 bases from V and 4 bases from J, with 12 bases between. Germline V gene lookup returns CDR1 SGHNT and CDR2 YENEEA. The CDR3 has 14 amino acids. In nucleotides, the CDR3 is TGTGCCAGCAGCTTGTTTCATCTCCGCTATGGCTACACCTTC. As protein: CASSLFHLRYGYTF.

V and J are TRBV11-3 and TRBJ2-1, with D tentatively TRBD2 (6 bases). Between the trimmed V and J ends, which lost 6 bases and 9 bases, there was a span of 18 bases. The germline CDR1 and CDR2 sequences are SGHNT and YENEEA. CDR3 length: 14 residues. Here the CDR3 DNA reads TGTGCCAGCAGGTCCGGGACTCCCGGTGGTGAGCAGTTCTTC. Translated: CASRSGTPGGEQFF.

In its sample, this clone ranks as medium-sized (0.01 to 0.1%). V and J are TRBV11-3 and TRBJ1-3; a weak D match, TRBD1 (5 bases). Trimming took off 4 bases at V and 3 bases at J, with 10 bases between the two ends. CDR3 length: 14 amino acids. Looked up from germline, CDR1 is SGHNT and CDR2 is YENEEA. The CDR3 reads CASSSWDVGNTIYF. The CDR3 DNA follows: TGTGCCAGCAGCTCTTGGGACGTTGGAAACACCATATATTTT.

The chain couples TRBV5-1 to TRBJ2-2; 12 bases match TRBD2. The CDR3 consists of 17 residues. The germline V gene has CDR1 SGHRS and CDR2 YFSETQ. J was trimmed by 1 base and V by 3 bases; bases with no gene match: 4. The CDR3 is CASSSGTSGRNTGELFF. CDR3 coding DNA: TGCGCCAGCAGCTCCGGGACTAGCGGGCGGAACACCGGGGAGCTGTTTTTT.

This rearrangement joins TRBV6-8 to TRBJ1-5; D remains ambiguous. Trimming took 5 bases from V and 1 from J, leaving 12 bases between them. The CDR3 has 15 residues. Germline V CDR1 and CDR2: MNHGY, SAAAGT. As DNA, the CDR3 is TGTGCCAGCAGTCCTGGACGGGAAAGCAATCAGCCCCAGCATTTT. It is translated as CASSPGRESNQPQHF.